A selection of T cell receptor beta chains follows, all from one sample in a study of T cell responses to AZD1222 COVID-19 vaccine. Here immunoSEQ multiplex PCR was the method, and the copy in TCRdb shows in-frame clones only, minus some. The sample includes more than 150,000 clones, roughly 90% of them seen just once. Sequences were derived from peripheral blood, sampled on day 0 of AZD1222 vaccination. Source of these receptors: an adult in good health. Each CDR3 is given with its conserved first and last residue. D genes are given only for firm matches. The size field is filled for only some rows; it gives once, few, many or a size class.

V	D	size	J	DNA	CDR3
TRBV21-1	NA	NA	TRBJ2-2	TGTGCCAGCAGCTGGGGGGGTCGCGGGGAGCTGTTTTTT	CASSWGGRGELFF
TRBV7-8	TRBD2	NA	TRBJ2-1	TGTGCCAGCAGCTTAGAAAGCGGGAGCTACAATGAGCAGTTCTTC	CASSLESGSYNEQFF
TRBV10-1	TRBD1	NA	TRBJ2-3	TGCGCCAGCAGTGAGTCTTTCCTGGGGGTGGACAGGGGGCTACCAGATACGCAGTATTTT	CASSESFLGVDRGLPDTQYF
TRBV11-1	NA	once	TRBJ2-1	TGTGCCAGCAGCTTACTAGGCGGTAGCGGTTACAATGAGCAGTTCTTC	CASSLLGGSGYNEQFF
TRBV25-1	TRBD1	NA	TRBJ1-2	TGTGCCAGCAGTGAATATCGGACAGGGGGCAACTATGGCTACACCTTC	CASSEYRTGGNYGYTF
TRBV11-3	TRBD1	NA	TRBJ2-2	TGTGCCAGCAGCCCCGGGACAGGGGGAAGTCGAACCGGGGAGCTGTTTTTT	CASSPGTGGSRTGELFF
TRBV6-6	TRBD1	NA	TRBJ2-1	TGTGCCAGCACCGTCAGACAGGGTGGGAAAAATGAGCAGTTCTTC	CASTVRQGGKNEQFF
TRBV27	NA	NA	TRBJ1-1	TGTGCCAGCAGTTTATCGCTCCAGTCTGGCGTAGGGGGAGCTTTCTTT	CASSLSLQSGVGGAFF
TRBV6-2/TRBV6-3	TRBD1	NA	TRBJ2-1	TGTGCCAGCAGTTCTACGGGACAGGCCTACAATGAGCAGTTCTTC	CASSSTGQAYNEQFF
TRBV6-5	NA	NA	TRBJ1-1	TGTGCCAGCAGTTACTATAAGAACACTGAAGCTTTCTTT	CASSYYKNTEAFF
TRBV28	NA	NA	TRBJ1-6	TGTGCCAGCAGTGCTGGGGGGCTGATTCAGCCCCTCCACTTT	CASSAGGLIQPLHF
TRBV7-2	NA	NA	TRBJ2-4	TGTGCCAGCAGCCCACACAGGGAAAACATTCAGTACTTC	CASSPHRENIQYF
TRBV19	NA	NA	TRBJ2-6	TGTGCCAGTACTGGGGCCAACGTCCTGACTTTC	CASTGANVLTF
TRBV6-5	NA	once	TRBJ1-1	TGTGCCAGCAGTTACTCGCCCAGGGGCAGTACTGAAGCTTTCTTT	CASSYSPRGSTEAFF
TRBV7-6	TRBD2	NA	TRBJ2-5	TGTGCCAGCAGCTTAGAAACTAGCGGGTGGGAGACCCAGTACTTC	CASSLETSGWETQYF
TRBV29-1	TRBD2	NA	TRBJ2-7	TGCAGCGTGGCCGGGGAGGGCCTTATTGGAGACGAGCAGTACTTC	CSVAGEGLIGDEQYF
TRBV29-1	TRBD2	NA	TRBJ2-7	TGCAGCTTCACCCTCGCGGGGGTCAGATCCTACGAGCAGTACTTC	CSFTLAGVRSYEQYF
TRBV12-3/TRBV12-4	NA	NA	TRBJ1-1	TGTGCCAGCAGCTATCAGGCGGTTCCTTTCTTT	CASSYQAVPFF
TRBV27	NA	once	TRBJ1-2	TGTGCCAGCAGTTATAGGGCGGGTGATGGCTACACCTTC	CASSYRAGDGYTF
TRBV19	TRBD1	NA	TRBJ2-7	TGTGCCAGTAGTATGGACAGGGGGTCCTACGAGCAGTACTTC	CASSMDRGSYEQYF
TRBV14	NA	NA	TRBJ1-5	TGTGCCAGCAGCCAAGATGGGTGCAATCAGCCCCAGCATTTT	CASSQDGCNQPQHF
TRBV28	TRBD1	NA	TRBJ1-4	TGTGCCAGCTCGAGACAGGGGGCTTCAACTAATGAAAAACTGTTTTTT	CASSRQGASTNEKLFF
TRBV5-4	TRBD1	NA	TRBJ1-1	TGTGCCAGCAGTGTTGGACAGGGCCCGGCCACTGAAGCTTTCTTT	CASSVGQGPATEAFF
TRBV28	NA	NA	TRBJ1-2	TGTGCCAGCAGTTTCGACGGACTCTATGGCTACACCTTC	CASSFDGLYGYTF
TRBV6-1	NA	NA	TRBJ1-2	TGTGCCAGCAGTGAAACCCTTGACAGGAACTATGGCTACACCTTC	CASSETLDRNYGYTF
TRBV7-2	TRBD1	NA	TRBJ1-2	TGTGCCAGCAGCTCCCCTCCGGGACAGGCCTATGGCTACACCTTC	CASSSPPGQAYGYTF
TRBV4-1	NA	NA	TRBJ1-2	TGCGCCAGCAGCCAAGGGCAGACGATCTATGGCTACACCTTC	CASSQGQTIYGYTF
TRBV25-1	TRBD1	once	TRBJ1-2	TGTGCCAGCAGTGAATCAGGGGGTTTCTATGGCTACACCTTC	CASSESGGFYGYTF
TRBV28	NA	NA	TRBJ2-7	TGTGCCAGCAGTTTTTCCAGGAAGAGCTCCTACGAGCAGTACTTC	CASSFSRKSSYEQYF
TRBV10-3	NA	once	TRBJ1-6	TGTGCCATCAGCCGCCCACAAGGCAATTCACCCCTCCACTTT	CAISRPQGNSPLHF
TRBV10-3	NA	NA	TRBJ1-2	TGTGCCATCAGTGCAAAGGAGGGCTATGGCTACACCTTC	CAISAKEGYGYTF
TRBV11-2	NA	NA	TRBJ2-7	TGTGCCAGCAGCTTAAGTGTTTCCTACGAGCAGTACTTC	CASSLSVSYEQYF
TRBV28	TRBD2	NA	TRBJ2-1	TGTGCCAGCGTGCGGGGGGGGGCCCCTGGGGCCTCACGAGATGAGCAGTTCTTC	CASVRGGAPGASRDEQFF
TRBV5-5	NA	NA	TRBJ2-3	TGTGCCAGCAGCTTAGGGGCCTGGGATACGCAGTATTTT	CASSLGAWDTQYF
TRBV7-3	TRBD2	NA	TRBJ2-2	TGTGCCAGCAGCACGACTAGCTCCAGGGAGCTGTTTTTT	CASSTTSSRELFF
TRBV5-1	TRBD1	NA	TRBJ1-1	TGCGCCAGCACTTATACAGGGGGCAACACTGAAGCTTTCTTT	CASTYTGGNTEAFF
TRBV6-5	NA	NA	TRBJ2-1	TGTGCCAGCAGGTACGGGACGGAGCCCTACAATGAGCAGTTCTTC	CASRYGTEPYNEQFF